The T cell receptor (beta chain) described here comes from a study of blood T cells in healthy people across ages. Study information: Capture via template switching afforded approximately one barcoded beta molecule per two T cells.

Alongside a J-beta primer mix, a sample-barcoded 5' primer served in a second PCR lasting about 7 to 12 cycles. Via MiXCR, TCRdb re-called the 5' RACE reads, giving one row per CDR3 protein. The repertoire holds more than 550,000 distinct CDR3 sequences, with 22% as singletons. The sample providers were healthy Caucasian people from Russia, aged about 6 to 100. Isolation yielded PBMCs, at least 6 million per sample, in every case. Trimming took 4 bases from V and 1 from J, leaving 16 bases between them. The CDR3 loop spans 16 amino acids. CDR1 and CDR2 (germline): SGHTA, FQGTGA. Overall study findings and caveats: As age increased, TCR beta diversity per million T cells fell in a roughly linear fashion.

This clonotype has at least ten counts. Its antigen is not known. The sequence was obtained from a man aged 65 to 85 in good health. Sequenced material: blood. This chain links TRBV7-3 with TRBJ1-1, with D possibly matching TRBD1 (6 bases). In nucleotides, the CDR3 is TGTGCCAGCAGCTCCATTACCTCGACAGGGAACACTGAAGCTTTCTTT. Translated: CASSSITSTGNTEAFF.